This entry describes one TCR beta chain. The data are from a study of radiation and T cells in renal cell carcinoma. Germline CDR1 SGHTA, CDR2 FQGTGA. There are 13 residues in the CDR3. Trimming shortened V by 5 bases and J by 1 base, and 8 bases separated the two germline ends. Specified time point: blood 2 weeks post-SBRT. Noted treatment: 15 Gy SBRT to primary tumor, nephrectomy 4 weeks later. Sequencing was performed with immunoSEQ multiplex PCR; in TCRdb, only in-frame clones are kept and a portion is missing. The sample includes about 47,000 clones, about 80% of them seen just once. This receptor was taken from a woman in her 70s with renal cell carcinoma. The V and J genes are TRBV7-3 and TRBJ1-1; D gene unclear. Sequenced material: blood, taken from a patient whose treatment included radiotherapy and nephrectomy. The DNA for the CDR3 is TGTGCCAGCAGCCGAGAAAGGAACACTGAAGCTTTCTTT. It encodes CASSRERNTEAFF.